The 27 T cell receptor beta chains in this list originate from one sample, sequenced in a study of T cell repertoires in cytomegalovirus infection. TCRdb recomputed calls from the reads with MiXCR, one row per CDR3 protein. The table records over 100,000 distinct CDR3 sequences, around a tenth of them present only once. Their target antigens are unknown. What was sequenced was PBMCs, sequenced either directly or after in vitro stimulation (not recorded which). Source of these receptors: a human donor in good health (CMV status not recorded). Some clones in this sample may be carry-over from other donors' samples.

This clonotype turned up a few times. V and J are TRBV10-2 and TRBJ2-7, with 11 positions matching TRBD2. This CDR3 has 16 amino acids. Germline-derived CDR1 and CDR2 are WSHSY and SAAADI. J lost 0 bases, V lost 6 bases, and 7 bases had no gene match. In nucleotides, the CDR3 is TGCGCCAGCAGGGGTACTAGCGGGGGTAGCTCCTACGAGCAGTACGTC. Its translation: CASRGTSGGSSYEQYV.

Worth noting for this clonotype: One junction end disagrees with the germline gene, perhaps due to a read error. The rearrangement links TRBV19 to TRBJ1-4; no firm D call. Germline V gene data show CDR1 as LNHDA and CDR2 as SQIVND (reference sequence). The CDR3 contains 14 residues. The CDR3 is CTSRSGSVNEKLFF. Here the CDR3 DNA reads TGTACCAGTAGGTCGGGGTCGGTTAATGAAAAACTGTTTTTT.

In its sample, this clonotype was seen many times. Because it lacks the conserved phenylalanine or tryptophan at the end, this CDR3 is likely a read error. No DNA is shown, since the ends of the CDR3 on it are uncertain; the CDR3 is the one TCRdb lists. J is TRBJ1-1 and V is TRBV6-1. Germline V gives CDR1 MNHNS, CDR2 SASEGT. The CDR3 totals 13 residues, both ends included. CDR3: CASSEAGRPSGLL.

This clonotype came up a few times. This rearrangement joins TRBV19 to TRBJ2-7; D possibly matches TRBD1 or TRBD2 (6 bases each). Per germline, CDR1 LNHDA and CDR2 SQIVND (reference sequence). CDR3 length equals 14 residues. The V and J ends lost 5 bases and 1 base respectively, with 12 bases between them. The CDR3 loop is CASSPGGGSYEQYF. The CDR3 bases are TGTGCCAGTAGTCCAGGAGGGGGGTCCTACGAGCAGTACTTC.

This clonotype has ten or more counts. V gene TRBV7-3 combines with J gene TRBJ2-1; the D is unclear. This CDR3 comprises 15 residues. Germline CDR1 is SGHTA and CDR2 is FQGTGA. Trimming removed 2 bases from V and 2 bases from J, with 10 bases in between. CDR3 DNA: TGTGCCAGCAGCTTAGTGGTTGGACCCTACAATGAGCAGTTCTTC. Its translation is CASSLVVGPYNEQFF. The full variable domain, completed using reference TRBV7-3 and TRBJ2-1, is GAGVSQTPSNKVTEKGKYVELRCDPISGHTALYWYRQSLGQGPEFLIYFQGTGAADDSGLPNDRFFAVRPEGSVSTLKIQRTERGDSAVYLCASSLVVGPYNEQFFGPGTRLTVL.

Ten or more counts support this clonotype. The rearrangement joins TRBV6-1 to TRBJ1-2; no clear D gene. CDR1 and CDR2 (germline): MNHNS, SASEGT. V dropped 0 bases and J dropped 4 bases, with 12 bases sitting between them. The CDR3 has 15 residues. This CDR3 reads CASSEAERVLYGYTF. As DNA, the CDR3 is TGTGCCAGCAGTGAAGCGGAGAGGGTACTCTATGGCTACACCTTC.

CDR3 sequence: CASSLLGQGATEQYV. CDR3 nucleotide sequence: TGTGCCAGCAGCTTACTGGGACAGGGGGCTACCGAGCAGTACGTC. The chain is built from TRBV7-2 and TRBJ2-7; 12 bases are a match to TRBD1. The CDR3 sequence is 15 residues long. Germline trimming cut 2 bases from V and 6 bases from J; bases unmatched to any gene: 5. Germline CDR1 is SGHTA and CDR2 is FQGNSA.

This clonotype came up many times. The V gene is TRBV12-3 or TRBV12-4, the J gene TRBJ2-1, with TRBD2 matching 9 bases. V gave up 11 bases and J gave up 7 bases; unmatched junction bases: 9. The CDR3 has 13 amino acids. CDR3 DNA: TGTGCCTCCAGGGCTAGCGGGAAAAATGAGCAGTTCTTC. This gives the protein CASRASGKNEQFF.

This clonotype was found many times. J is TRBJ1-3 and V is TRBV2; D call uncertain. V lost 7 bases and J lost 0, with 10 bases in between. The length of the CDR3 is 14 residues. Germline-derived CDR1 and CDR2 are SNHLY and FYNNEI. CDR3 DNA: TGTGCCAGCACGGCCTGGGGCTCTGGAAACACCATATATTTT. This codes for CASTAWGSGNTIYF.

This clonotype occurred many times. V is TRBV6-1 and J is TRBJ1-5, with a tentative D call TRBD1 (6 bases). The V gene's germline CDR1 is MNHNS and CDR2 SASEGT. The CDR3 loop spans 16 amino acids. Between the trimmed V and J ends, which lost 6 bases and 0 bases, there was a span of 15 bases. This chain's CDR3 is CASRRQEAYSNQPQHF. As DNA, the CDR3 is TGTGCCAGCAGGAGACAGGAAGCTTATAGCAATCAGCCCCAGCATTTT.

Concerning this clonotype itself: A much larger clone is a single base away; this may be a read error. V gene TRBV7-6 combines with J gene TRBJ2-3; weak D call: TRBD2 (5 bases). Germline loops: CDR1 SGHVS, CDR2 FNYEAQ. The CDR3 has 16 residues. The CDR3 loop reads CAGSLGSSLPTDTQYF. CDR3 in DNA: TGTGCCGGCAGCTTAGGGAGCTCCCTACCCACAGATACGCAGTATTTT.

The table lists this clonotype with a few counts. This chain joins TRBV11-2 and TRBJ2-7; 7 nucleotides align to TRBD1. This CDR3 is built from 13 residues. V gave up 8 bases and J gave up 5 bases; unmatched junction bases: 9. Per the germline V gene, CDR1 is SGHAT and CDR2 is FQNNGV. The CDR3 is CASSDRLGDEQYV. The CDR3 DNA reads as TGTGCCAGCTCGGACAGGTTAGGGGACGAGCAGTACGTC.

At least ten counts were recorded for this clonotype. The chain employs TRBV15 and TRBJ1-5; D remains unclear. V dropped 0 bases and J dropped 7 bases, with 7 bases sitting between them. CDR1 LNHNV and CDR2 YYDKDF come from the germline V gene (reference sequence). CDR3 length: 13 amino acids. The CDR3 is CATSRDRPQPQHF. The CDR3 DNA sequence: TGTGCCACCAGCAGAGATCGACCGCAGCCCCAGCATTTT. Full variable domain (missing parts from reference TRBV15 and TRBJ1-5): DAMVIQNPRYQVTQFGKPVTLSCSQTLNHNVMYWYQQKSSQAPKLLFHYYDKDFNNEADTPDNFQSRRPNTSFCFLDIRSPGLGDTAMYLCATSRDRPQPQHFGDGTRLSIL.

This clonotype was seen repeatedly, ten times or more. The chain links TRBV7-6 to TRBJ1-1, with D uncertain. V shed 5 bases and J shed 4 bases, with 14 bases lying between them. This CDR3 contains 14 residues. Per germline, CDR1 SGHVS and CDR2 FNYEAQ. CDR3 loop: CASSPRAEGTEAFF. The DNA for the CDR3 is TGTGCCAGCAGCCCCCGGGCCGAGGGCACTGAAGCTTTCTTT.

A few counts support this clonotype. This chain uses TRBV7-9 with TRBJ1-4, with TRBD1 identical over 7 bases. V was clipped by 1 base and J by 6 bases; unmatched bases: 5. The length of the CDR3 is 15 residues. Germline V gene lookup returns CDR1 SEHNR and CDR2 FQNEAQ (reference sequence). CDR3 DNA sequence: TGTGCCAGCAGCTTAGGGGACAGAGGTCATGAAAAACTGTTTTTT. Translation gives CASSLGDRGHEKLFF.

This clonotype was seen repeatedly, ten times or more. This chain uses TRBV7-9 with TRBJ1-1; no firm D call. Germline V gene sequence: CDR1 SEHNR, CDR2 FQNEAQ (reference sequence). The CDR3 loop spans 11 amino acids. The V end was cut by 5 bases, the J end by 2 bases, with 3 bases between. The CDR3 nucleotides read TGTGCCAGCAGCCTAAACACTGAAGCTTTCTTT. Amino acid sequence: CASSLNTEAFF. Full variable domain (rest looked up from reference TRBV7-9 and TRBJ1-1): DTGVSQNPRHKITKRGQNVTFRCDPISEHNRLYWYRQTLGQGPEFLTYFQNEAQLEKSRLLSDRFSAERPKGSFSTLEIQRTEQGDSAMYLCASSLNTEAFFGQGTRLTVV.

This clonotype was counted between two and nine times. Given a much more abundant clone one base away, this may be a read error. The chain links TRBV14 to TRBJ1-1; tentative D call: TRBD1 (6 bases). From germline, CDR1 is SGHDN and CDR2 FVKESK. The CDR3 totals 12 residues. The CDR3 protein is CVSSQDRTTKTF. The CDR3 nucleotides are TGTGTCAGCAGCCAAGACAGGACGACTAAAACCTTT.

This clonotype was detected many times. J is TRBJ2-5 and V is TRBV6-2 or TRBV6-3; no reliable D call. The germline CDR1 and CDR2 sequences are MNHEY and SVGEGT. With 5 bases removed from V and 2 bases from J, the gap between germline ends came to 9 bases. CDR3 length: 13 residues. CDR3 in amino acids: CASSRTEQETQYF. The CDR3 DNA reads TGTGCCAGCAGTCGGACGGAACAAGAGACCCAGTACTTC.

This clonotype was found many times. V usage is TRBV7-8 and J usage is TRBJ1-5, with D unclear. The germline gives CDR1 SGHVS, CDR2 FQNEAQ. Trimming shortened V by 1 base and J by 7 bases, and 14 bases separated the two germline ends. CDR3 size: 15 residues. In nucleotides, the CDR3 is TGTGCCAGCAGCTTAGTTCCGGGTTCGGCCCAGCCCCAGCATTTT. The encoded protein is CASSLVPGSAQPQHF.

This chain uses TRBV27 with TRBJ2-1; D unresolved. CDR1 MNHEY and CDR2 SMNVEV come from the germline V gene (reference sequence). The CDR3 covers 18 residues. Trimming pared 7 bases from V and 4 bases from J, leaving 26 bases between. The CDR3 DNA sequence: TGTGCCAGCACCGAATTCCGGACGGCCGAGCTAGGGTACAATGAGCAGTTCTTC. Encoded protein: CASTEFRTAELGYNEQFF.

The chain links TRBV5-1 to TRBJ2-2; D call uncertain. The CDR3 totals 15 residues. In germline, CDR1 is SGHRS, CDR2 YFSETQ. With 0 bases removed from V and 2 bases from J, the gap between germline ends came to 8 bases. The CDR3 protein is CASSLARLNTGELFF. The CDR3, as DNA: TGCGCCAGCAGCTTGGCCAGGCTTAACACCGGGGAGCTGTTTTTT.

In this sample, this clonotype turned up a few times. The CDR3 bases are TGTGCCTGGAGTGTCTTAGGGGGCGATCAGCCCCAGCATTTT. This sequence encodes CAWSVLGGDQPQHF. The chain couples TRBV30 to TRBJ1-5; 7 nucleotides line up with TRBD1. The CDR3 extends over 14 amino acids. Germline CDR1 reads GTSNPN; CDR2 reads SVGIG (reference sequence). J gave up 5 bases and V 0 bases, and 4 bases lay outside the gene matches.

This clonotype was counted at least ten times. V usage is TRBV7-8 and J usage is TRBJ2-3; 9 bases agree with TRBD2. V gave up 6 bases and J gave up 4 bases; unmatched junction bases: 11. The CDR3 totals 16 residues. Germline V CDR1 and CDR2: SGHVS, FQNEAQ. The CDR3 loop reads CASSQGAGGRPDTQYF. CDR3 DNA sequence: TGTGCCAGCAGTCAAGGGGCGGGAGGGCGCCCAGATACGCAGTATTTT. Together with reference TRBV7-8 and TRBJ2-3, the CDR3 gives the full variable domain: GAGVSQSPRYKVAKRGQDVALRCDPISGHVSLFWYQQALGQGPEFLTYFQNEAQLDKSGLPSDRFFAERPEGSVSTLKIQRTQQEDSAVYLCASSQGAGGRPDTQYFGPGTRLTVL.

Many counts were recorded for this clonotype. This rearrangement joins TRBV7-8 to TRBJ2-6, with D possibly being TRBD1 (6 bases). Germline assignment: CDR1 SGHVS and CDR2 FQNEAQ. The CDR3 covers 17 residues. V lost 1 base and J lost 2, with 12 bases in between. For the CDR3, the DNA is TGTGCCAGCAGCTTAGGATCAGGGGTGGCTGGGGCCAACGTCCTGACTTTC. Protein sequence: CASSLGSGVAGANVLTF.

The chain links TRBV4-1 to TRBJ2-1; D not resolved. Trimming removed 4 bases from V and 0 bases from J, with 16 bases in between. The CDR3 totals 17 residues. CDR1 MGHRA and CDR2 YSYEKL come from the germline V gene. CDR3 sequence: CASSRYTHESSYNEQFF. Written as DNA, the CDR3 is TGCGCCAGCAGCCGGTACACCCACGAGAGCTCCTACAATGAGCAGTTCTTC.

This clonotype was found a few times. The gene calls are TRBV20-1 and TRBJ1-2; D unclear. CDR1 and CDR2 (germline): DFQATT, SNEGSKA (reference sequence). CDR3 size: 13 residues. Between the trimmed V and J ends, which lost 5 bases and 6 bases, there was a span of 16 bases. This CDR3 is CSAFIPGADGYTF. The CDR3 region has the DNA TGCAGTGCTTTCATCCCCGGCGCAGATGGCTACACCTTC.

This sequence joins TRBV6-1 and TRBJ1-2; 7 bases are a match to TRBD1. CDR1 MNHNS and CDR2 SASEGT come from the germline V gene. The CDR3 runs 13 residues. The junction had 5 bases not matched to a gene; V was cut back by 6 bases and J by 4 bases. The CDR3 spells CASRDQGGYGYTF. The CDR3, as DNA: TGTGCCAGCAGGGATCAGGGGGGCTATGGCTACACCTTC.